This TCR beta chain was documented in a study of OX40 agonist ivuxolimab in advanced cancers. General observations from the study: Low clonal expansion, among the lowest seen, marked partial responders at 0.1-3.0 mg/kg.

CDR1 is SGHAT and CDR2 is FQNNGV in the germline V gene. This CDR3 spans 15 amino acids. V dropped 4 bases and J dropped 6; count of bases not matched to a gene: 6. A word on this clone: Its antigen is unknown.

Using immunoSEQ multiplex PCR, the repertoire was profiled, and TCRdb retains in-frame clones only, with some absent. The sample holds around 58,000 clones, around nine tenths seen once. Sequencing used CD4+ or CD8+ T cells sorted from blood, obtained in a trial of the OX40 agonist ivuxolimab. This TCR was recovered from an adult with an advanced solid tumor such as melanoma, head and neck, liver or kidney cancer. The rearrangement links TRBV11-2 to TRBJ2-1; TRBD2 matches 10 bases. As DNA, the CDR3 is TGTGCCAGCAGCTCATTAGCGGGGGGCTCCAATGAGCAGTTCTTC. Protein sequence: CASSSLAGGSNEQFF.